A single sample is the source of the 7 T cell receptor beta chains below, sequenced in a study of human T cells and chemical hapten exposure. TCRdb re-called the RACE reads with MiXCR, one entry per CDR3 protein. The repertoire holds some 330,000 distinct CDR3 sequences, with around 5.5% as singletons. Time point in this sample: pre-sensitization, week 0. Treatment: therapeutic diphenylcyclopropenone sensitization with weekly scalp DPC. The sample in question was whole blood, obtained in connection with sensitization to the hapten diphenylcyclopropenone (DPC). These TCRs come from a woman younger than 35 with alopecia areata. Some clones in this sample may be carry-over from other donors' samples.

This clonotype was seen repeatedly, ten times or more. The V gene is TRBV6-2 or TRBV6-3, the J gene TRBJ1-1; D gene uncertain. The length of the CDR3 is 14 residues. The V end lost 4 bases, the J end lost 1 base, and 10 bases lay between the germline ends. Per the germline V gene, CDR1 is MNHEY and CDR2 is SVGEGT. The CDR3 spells CASSLNGWNTEAFF. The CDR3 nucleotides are TGTGCCAGCAGTTTAAATGGGTGGAACACTGAAGCTTTCTTT.

The CDR3 region has the DNA TGTGCCAGCAGCCTAGACCAGCTCTCCAATGAGCAGTTCTTC. It encodes CASSLDQLSNEQFF. This chain connects TRBV7-6 to TRBJ2-1, with D unclear. This CDR3 spans 14 amino acids. Germline V lookup: CDR1 SGHVS, CDR2 FNYEAQ. The V end lost 5 bases, the J end lost 6 bases, and 14 bases lay between the germline ends.

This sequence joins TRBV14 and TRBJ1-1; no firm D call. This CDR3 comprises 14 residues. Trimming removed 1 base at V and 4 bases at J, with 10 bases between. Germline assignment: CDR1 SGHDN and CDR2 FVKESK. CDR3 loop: CASSQVEGPTEAFF. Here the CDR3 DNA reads TGTGCCAGCAGCCAAGTCGAGGGTCCCACTGAAGCTTTCTTT.

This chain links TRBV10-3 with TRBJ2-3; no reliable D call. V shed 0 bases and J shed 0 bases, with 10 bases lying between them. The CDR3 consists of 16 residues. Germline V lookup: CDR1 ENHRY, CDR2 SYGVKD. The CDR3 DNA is TGTGCCATCAGTGAGTCGCCGGCGGAGAGCACAGATACGCAGTATTTT. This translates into CAISESPAESTDTQYF.

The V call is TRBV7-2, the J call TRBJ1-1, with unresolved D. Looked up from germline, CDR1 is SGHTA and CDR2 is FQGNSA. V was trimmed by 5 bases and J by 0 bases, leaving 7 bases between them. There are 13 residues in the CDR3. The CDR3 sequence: CASSITVNTEAFF. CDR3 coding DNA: TGTGCCAGCAGCATTACAGTGAACACTGAAGCTTTCTTT.

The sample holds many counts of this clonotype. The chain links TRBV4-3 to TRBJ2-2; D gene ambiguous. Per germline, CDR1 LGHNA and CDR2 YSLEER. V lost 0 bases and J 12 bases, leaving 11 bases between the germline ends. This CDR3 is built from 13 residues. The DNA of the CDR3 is TGCGCCAGCAGCCAAGAAGCAGAAAGACAGCTGTTTTTT. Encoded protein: CASSQEAERQLFF.

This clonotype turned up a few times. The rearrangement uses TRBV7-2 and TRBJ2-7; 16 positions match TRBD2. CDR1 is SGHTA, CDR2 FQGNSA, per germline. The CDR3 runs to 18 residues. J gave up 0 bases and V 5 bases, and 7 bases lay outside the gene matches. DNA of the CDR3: TGTGCCAGCAGCCCCCGGGGACTAGCGGGGGGGAGCTCCTACGAGCAGTACTTC. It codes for CASSPRGLAGGSSYEQYF. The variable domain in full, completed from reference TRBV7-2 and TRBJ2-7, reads GAGVSQSPSNKVTEKGKDVELRCDPISGHTALYWYRQSLGQGLEFLIYFQGNSAPDKSGLPSDRFSAERTGGSVSTLTIQRTQQEDSAVYLCASSPRGLAGGSSYEQYFGPGTRLTVT.